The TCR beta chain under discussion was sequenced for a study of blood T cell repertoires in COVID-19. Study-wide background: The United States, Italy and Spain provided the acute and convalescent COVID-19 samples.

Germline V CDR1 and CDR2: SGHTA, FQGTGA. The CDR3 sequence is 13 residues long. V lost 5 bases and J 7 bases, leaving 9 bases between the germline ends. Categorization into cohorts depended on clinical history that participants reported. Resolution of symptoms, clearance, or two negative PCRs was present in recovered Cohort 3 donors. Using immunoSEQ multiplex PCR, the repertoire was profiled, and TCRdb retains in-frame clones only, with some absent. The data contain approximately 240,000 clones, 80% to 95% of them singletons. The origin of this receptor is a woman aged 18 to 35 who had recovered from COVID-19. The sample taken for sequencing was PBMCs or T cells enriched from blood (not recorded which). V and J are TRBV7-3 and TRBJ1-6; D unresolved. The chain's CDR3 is CASSTGRNSPLHF. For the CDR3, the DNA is TGTGCCAGCAGCACGGGAAGAAATTCACCCCTCCACTTT. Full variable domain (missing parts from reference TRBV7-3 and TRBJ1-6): GAGVSQTPSNKVTEKGKYVELRCDPISGHTALYWYRQSLGQGPEFLIYFQGTGAADDSGLPNDRFFAVRPEGSVSTLKIQRTERGDSAVYLCASSTGRNSPLHFGNGTRLTVT.